These 14 T cell receptor beta chains originate from one sample sequenced in a study of blood T cell repertoires in COVID-19. The method was immunoSEQ multiplex PCR; TCRdb's version includes in-frame clones alone and lacks a portion of them. The sample consists of fewer than 150,000 clones, 80% to 90% of them appearing once. The sample was peripheral blood. Source of these receptors: a woman in her thirties or forties with acute or convalescent COVID-19.

The chain is built from TRBV5-6 and TRBJ1-2, with D perhaps matching TRBD1 (5 bases). Germline V gene data show CDR1 as SGHDT and CDR2 as YYEEEE. V shed 5 bases and J shed 3 bases, with 11 bases lying between them. The CDR3 length is 13 residues. DNA of the CDR3: TGTGCCAGCAGTTCTGACAGTCACTATGGCTACACCTTC. Protein: CASSSDSHYGYTF.

The chain links TRBV18 to TRBJ1-2, with D unresolved. Germline V lookup: CDR1 KGHSH, CDR2 LQKENI. This CDR3 has 14 amino acids. The V gene lost 6 bases and the J gene lost 8 bases, with 19 bases spanning the gap. The CDR3 loop reads CASSPPIPGEGYTF. CDR3 DNA sequence: TGTGCCAGCTCGCCCCCAATCCCTGGAGAAGGCTACACCTTC.

In nucleotides, the CDR3 is TGTGCCAGCAGCCTGGGGGACAGGGGTGAAAAACTGTTTTTT. Its protein is CASSLGDRGEKLFF. The chain employs TRBV28 and TRBJ1-4; TRBD1 matches 10 bases. In germline, CDR1 is MDHEN, CDR2 SYDVKM. The CDR3 sequence is 14 residues long. After removal of 6 bases from V and 7 bases from J, the junction contained 5 bases not matched to a gene.

The chain employs TRBV6-5 and TRBJ1-1, with a weak D call TRBD1 (5 bases). Trimming cost V 5 bases and J 1 base, with 14 bases left between them. CDR1 and CDR2 (germline): MNHEY, SVGAGI. The CDR3 runs 15 residues. The CDR3 DNA follows: TGTGCCAGCAGTCGGATCCCGCAGGGGAACACTGAAGCTTTCTTT. Protein: CASSRIPQGNTEAFF.

The chain is built from TRBV6-6 and TRBJ2-1; possible D gene TRBD2, 5 bases. Trimming shortened V by 6 bases and J by 8 bases, and 20 bases separated the two germline ends. The CDR3 sequence is 15 residues long. CDR1 MNHNY and CDR2 SVGAGI come from the germline V gene (reference sequence). The CDR3 DNA follows: TGTGCCAGCAGGTCCAGAGGGCTCCCGCTCTATGAGCAGTTCTTC. Its translation is CASRSRGLPLYEQFF.

The chain joins TRBV9 to TRBJ1-4; 7 positions match TRBD1. The CDR3 sequence is 16 residues long. J was trimmed by 4 bases and V by 4 bases; bases with no gene match: 10. Germline V CDR1 and CDR2: SGDLS, YYNGEE. CDR3 bases: TGTGCCAGCAGCATCGGACAGGTCGGGATTAATGAAAAACTGTTTTTT. Translation: CASSIGQVGINEKLFF.

CDR3 amino acids: CASKPPKESSYNSPLHF. Here the CDR3 DNA reads TGTGCCAGCAAACCTCCTAAGGAGAGCTCCTATAATTCACCCCTCCACTTT. This chain links TRBV28 with TRBJ1-6; no reliable D call. There are 17 residues in the CDR3. The germline V gene encodes CDR1 MDHEN and CDR2 SYDVKM. Trimming shortened V by 7 bases and J by 0 bases, and 16 bases separated the two germline ends. The full variable domain, with the rest looked up from reference TRBV28 and TRBJ1-6, is DVKVTQSSRYLVKRTGEKVFLECVQDMDHENMFWYRQDPGLGLRLIYFSYDVKMKEKGDIPEGYSVSREKKERFSLILESASTNQTSMYLCASKPPKESSYNSPLHFGNGTRLTVT.

The CDR3 nucleotides read TGTGCCAGCAGCCCAGACACCAAAAACATTCAGTACTTC. Its translation is CASSPDTKNIQYF. This chain connects TRBV5-4 to TRBJ2-4; D not certain. The CDR3 spans 13 residues. Germline lookup yields CDR1 SGHNT and CDR2 YYREEE (reference sequence). The ends were cut back, 4 bases at V and 2 bases at J, with 7 bases in the middle. Full variable domain (outside the CDR3, taken from reference TRBV5-4 and TRBJ2-4): ETGVTQSPTHLIKTRGQQVTLRCSSQSGHNTVSWYQQALGQGPQFIFQYYREEENGRGNFPPRFSGLQFPNYSSELNVNALELDDSALYLCASSPDTKNIQYFGAGTRLSVL.

The genes are TRBV6-5 and TRBJ1-1; D is uncertain. CDR1 and CDR2 (germline): MNHEY, SVGAGI. The germline V and J ends were trimmed by 2 bases and 3 bases, with 13 bases remaining between them. The CDR3 has 15 residues. The DNA of the CDR3 is TGTGCCAGCAGTTACGTCGGGGTAGAGGACACTGAAGCTTTCTTT. Protein: CASSYVGVEDTEAFF.

This clone has only one observation. The rearrangement links TRBV27 to TRBJ1-2, with D uncertain. Germline CDR1 is MNHEY and CDR2 is SMNVEV (reference sequence). Trimming took 2 bases from V and 6 from J, leaving 13 bases between them. The length of the CDR3 is 14 residues. DNA for the CDR3: TGTGCCAGCAGTTTAGAGGGAGGTAGGGATGGCTACACCTTC. Amino acid sequence: CASSLEGGRDGYTF.

The chain combines TRBV14 with TRBJ1-2, with a tentative D call TRBD1 (5 bases). This CDR3 has 15 residues. The germline gives CDR1 SGHDN, CDR2 FVKESK. The V end lost 2 bases, the J end lost 8 bases, and 18 bases lay between the germline ends. CDR3 in DNA: TGTGCCAGCAGCCAAAGGTTTTCGGGGGGGAGCGGCTACACCTTC. This sequence encodes CASSQRFSGGSGYTF.

Only one count was recorded for this clone. Additional DNA sequences in this sample encode the identical CDR3. The V gene is TRBV5-4, the J gene TRBJ1-2; tentatively, D is TRBD1 (6 bases). Germline V gene lookup returns CDR1 SGHNT and CDR2 YYREEE (reference sequence). The CDR3 consists of 13 residues. Trimming left V 2 bases short and J 2 bases short, with 7 bases between. The CDR3 bases are TGTGCCAGCAGCTTTGACAGGAACTATGGCTACACCTTC. It specifies CASSFDRNYGYTF.

The chain carries TRBV4-2 and TRBJ2-7, with 9 bases fitting TRBD1. With 5 bases clipped from V and 6 bases from J, the junction kept 8 bases outside the gene matches. Germline values: CDR1 LGHNA, CDR2 YNFKEQ. This CDR3 has 14 residues. DNA of the CDR3: TGTGCCAGCAGCACAGGGACAGGGAGGGTCGAGCAGTACTTC. The encoded protein is CASSTGTGRVEQYF.

The chain uses TRBV19 and TRBJ2-5; 10 bases fit TRBD2. CDR3 length: 18 residues. Germline values: CDR1 LNHDA, CDR2 SQIVND (reference sequence). Trimming took 4 bases from V and 5 from J; bases not matched to a gene: 16. The CDR3 DNA follows: TGTGCCAGTAGTAGGCCCCGGACTAGCGGAACCCTGCGGGAGACCCAGTACTTC. It is translated as CASSRPRTSGTLRETQYF.